Listed below are T cell receptor beta chains from one sample, sequenced in a study of identical twins. TCRdb passed the 5' RACE reads through MiXCR, listing each CDR3 protein once. This table has roughly 250,000 distinct CDR3 sequences, approximately 7% appearing once. These data are also associated with another study on yellow fever vaccine responses in identical twins.

Sequenced material: memory (CD45RO+) T cells sorted from blood. The receptor source for this set is a woman between 18 and 30 years old in good health. Each CDR3 is given with its conserved first and last residue.

V	length	J	CDR3
TRBV28	15	TRBJ2-5	CASRSSGSGIETQYF
TRBV3-1	15	TRBJ2-2	CASSQRGAGTGELFF
TRBV9	15	TRBJ2-1	CASSVLAGGQSEQFF
TRBV12-3/TRBV12-4	16	TRBJ2-6	CASSFWGFSGANVLTF
TRBV3-1	15	TRBJ2-7	CASTQTLGLSYEQYF
TRBV27	15	TRBJ2-7	CASSLTPGLVYEQYF
TRBV10-3	14	TRBJ1-2	CAISESGQMYGYTF
TRBV5-1	15	TRBJ2-5	CASGPAGFVEETQYF
TRBV5-1	14	TRBJ2-7	CASSGVAGTYEQYF
TRBV10-3	16	TRBJ2-3	CAISSGGGISTDTQYF
TRBV9	15	TRBJ2-3	CASSPSAGLADTQYF
TRBV29-1	12	TRBJ2-1	CSVRISGNEQFF
TRBV7-9	16	TRBJ1-4	CASSLGLQGANEKLFF
TRBV12-3/TRBV12-4	13	TRBJ1-2	CASSLEVNYGYTF
TRBV6-4	14	TRBJ2-1	CASSDSTEYNEQFF
TRBV6-1	15	TRBJ1-5	CASRPQGFSNQPQHF
TRBV28	14	TRBJ2-2	CASNRGSNTGELFF
TRBV5-4	23	TRBJ2-4	CAISLEPFEEGARRDLAKNIQYF
TRBV10-3	16	TRBJ2-1	CAISGGGLSSYNEQFF
TRBV12-3/TRBV12-4	15	TRBJ1-5	CASSFGGQVNQPQHF
TRBV11-2	19	TRBJ2-1	CASSFSSSGGPSSYNEQFF
TRBV11-3	14	TRBJ2-5	CASSLDTAQETQYF
TRBV25-1	14	TRBJ1-6	CASSDPRGQSPLHF
TRBV11-2	13	TRBJ2-3	CASSSGHTDTQYF
TRBV11-2	14	TRBJ1-1	CASSQTGGGTEAFF
TRBV24-1	16	TRBJ2-1	CATSDLAQGVGHEQFF
TRBV7-9	16	TRBJ1-2	CASSSGSAGFRYGYTF
TRBV6-1	14	TRBJ2-2	CASLGQGSTWELFF
TRBV12-3/TRBV12-4	13	TRBJ1-5	CASSAGGNQPQHF
TRBV20-1	13	TRBJ1-2	CSAIPIDSYGYTF
TRBV14	15	TRBJ1-1	CASSQDGRKNTEAFF
TRBV28	16	TRBJ2-6	CASSRLLGPGANVLTF
TRBV10-3	16	TRBJ2-2	CATNFGGEPNTGELFF
TRBV12-3/TRBV12-4	16	TRBJ2-1	CASKTFGREGLNEQFF
TRBV20-1	17	TRBJ2-4	CSARAGPGILAKNIQYF
TRBV2	16	TRBJ2-2	CASSETGTGFAGELFF
TRBV28	13	TRBJ1-2	CATKVRLGYGYTF
TRBV20-1	17	TRBJ2-5	CSARDLSGRRYQETQYF
TRBV12-3/TRBV12-4	15	TRBJ2-2	CASRLQIGPSVELFF
TRBV20-1	18	TRBJ2-5	CSARIFAGTSGRSETQYF
TRBV7-9	15	TRBJ1-1	CASSPLGQTNTEAFF
TRBV28	15	TRBJ2-1	CASSGGLAVYNEQFF
TRBV12-3/TRBV12-4	16	TRBJ2-7	CASSAGTSGRLSEQYF
TRBV5-4	21	TRBJ2-2	CASSLYTGTGGFVVGTGELFF
TRBV20-1	14	TRBJ2-7	CSARTGLAASGQYF
TRBV9	15	TRBJ2-7	CASSPREGGSYEQYF